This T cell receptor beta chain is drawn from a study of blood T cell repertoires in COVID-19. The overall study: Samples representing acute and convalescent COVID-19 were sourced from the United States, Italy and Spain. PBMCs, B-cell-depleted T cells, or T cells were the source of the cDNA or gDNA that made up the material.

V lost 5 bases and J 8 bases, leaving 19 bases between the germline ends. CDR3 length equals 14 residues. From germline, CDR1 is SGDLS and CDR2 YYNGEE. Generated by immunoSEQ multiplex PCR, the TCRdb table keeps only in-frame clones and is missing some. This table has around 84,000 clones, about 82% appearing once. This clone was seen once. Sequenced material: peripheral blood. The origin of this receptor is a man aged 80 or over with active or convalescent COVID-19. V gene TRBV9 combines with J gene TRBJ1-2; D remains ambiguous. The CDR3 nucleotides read TGTGCCAGCAGGGCTTATTCAGTTCCCCAAGGCTACACCTTC. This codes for CASRAYSVPQGYTF.